The 24 T cell receptor beta chains reported below all come from one sample, sequenced in a study of T cell responses to AZD1222 COVID-19 vaccine (dated by TCRdb to the early 2020s). The time point label for this specimen denotes: baseline before first vaccination. Library method: the immunoSEQ multiplex PCR assay. The clones in this table, taken by TCRdb from immuneACCESS, are in-frame only. Not every clone is retained; where verified, under half of the shortfall comes from an unresolved V gene, and the cause of the rest is unknown. This sample lists 93,000 or so clones; 90% were detected once. The ten largest clones represent about 4.8% of the sample. The sample in question was peripheral blood, obtained on day 0 of AZD1222 vaccination. These receptors came from an adult in good health.

The CDR3 loop reads CASSIGTDGTLIRPLHF. The CDR3 region has the DNA TGTGCCAGTAGTATAGGAACGGACGGGACACTGATACGTCCCCTCCACTTT. The chain has TRBV19 and TRBJ1-6, with D possibly being TRBD1 (6 bases). V lost 1 base and J lost 13, with 23 bases in between. CDR1 is LNHDA and CDR2 is SQIVND in the germline V gene (reference sequence). The CDR3 runs 17 residues. The full variable domain, its missing parts supplied by reference TRBV19 and TRBJ1-6, is DGGITQSPKYLFRKEGQNVTLSCEQNLNHDAMYWYRQDPGQGLRLIYYSQIVNDFQKGDIAEGYSVSREKKESFPLTVTSAQKNPTAFYLCASSIGTDGTLIRPLHFGNGTRLTVT.

This CDR3 is CASSQAGALGNYGYTF. The CDR3 nucleotides read TGTGCCAGCAGCCAAGCTGGGGCCCTGGGGAACTATGGCTACACCTTC. The gene calls are TRBV4-2 and TRBJ1-2; a weak D match, TRBD1 (5 bases). CDR1 is LGHNA, CDR2 YNFKEQ, per germline. The CDR3 has 16 residues. Trimming removed 1 base from V and 2 bases from J, with 14 bases in between.

The genes are TRBV4-1 and TRBJ1-4, with D possibly being TRBD1 (5 bases). Germline CDR1 MGHRA, CDR2 YSYEKL. Trimming removed 1 base at V and 10 bases at J, with 13 bases between. CDR3 length: 14 residues. CDR3 DNA sequence: TGCGCCAGCAGCCAAGTCGGGGGGTCGCGAAAACTGTTTTTT. Translating gives CASSQVGGSRKLFF.

This clone appeared a few times. The CDR3 spells CARTCRDHPGELFF. Written as DNA, the CDR3 is TGTGCCAGAACGTGCAGGGACCACCCCGGGGAGCTGTTTTTT. The rearrangement joins TRBV5-3 to TRBJ2-2; D tentatively fits TRBD1 or TRBD2 (5 bases each). TRBV5-3 is marked as an open reading frame, function uncertain. The CDR3 length is 14 residues. Trimming took off 6 bases at V and 6 bases at J, with 15 bases between the two ends.

The V call is TRBV10-3, the J call TRBJ1-4; D is uncertain. V was cut by 3 bases and J by 3 bases, with 11 bases left in between. CDR1 ENHRY and CDR2 SYGVKD come from the germline V gene. The CDR3 runs 15 residues. The CDR3 protein is CAISDLGGANEKLFF. As DNA, the CDR3 is TGTGCCATCAGTGATTTGGGCGGGGCTAATGAAAAACTGTTTTTT.

This clone was found once. The chain uses TRBV19 and TRBJ1-3; no clear D gene. The CDR3 is 13 amino acids. V was clipped by 4 bases and J by 4 bases, with 8 bases between them. Looked up from germline, CDR1 is LNHDA and CDR2 is SQIVND (reference sequence). CDR3 nucleotide sequence: TGTGCCAGTAGTACAGCTCCAGGAAACACCATATATTTT. This codes for CASSTAPGNTIYF.

The genes are TRBV14 and TRBJ1-2; D ambiguous. Trimming stripped 1 base from V and 7 bases from J, with 10 bases between. Per germline, CDR1 SGHDN and CDR2 FVKESK. The CDR3 runs to 13 residues. The CDR3 is CASSQAPGSGYTF. CDR3 bases: TGTGCCAGCAGCCAAGCCCCAGGTAGTGGCTACACCTTC.

The chain couples TRBV3-1 (or the pseudogene TRBV3-2) to TRBJ2-7, with TRBD1 identical over 8 bases. Unmatched junction bases numbered 7, after V lost 4 bases and J lost 2 bases. Per the germline V gene, CDR1 is LGHDT and CDR2 is YNNKEL (reference sequence). The CDR3 is 15 amino acids. CDR3 sequence reads: CASSPPGQVTYEQYF. The DNA for the CDR3 is TGTGCCAGCAGCCCCCCGGGACAGGTAACCTACGAGCAGTACTTC.

The chain has TRBV6-6 and TRBJ1-3, with 7 bases that match TRBD1. CDR1 and CDR2 from the germline V gene are MNHNY and SVGAGI (reference sequence). After removal of 5 bases from V and 0 bases from J, the junction contained 1 base not matched to a gene. The CDR3 is made up of 14 amino acids. The CDR3 loop is CASSGQDSGNTIYF. CDR3 bases: TGTGCCAGCAGTGGACAGGACTCTGGAAACACCATATATTTT.

J is TRBJ1-6 and V is TRBV7-2, with a tentative D call TRBD1 (6 bases). Trimming took off 2 bases at V and 13 bases at J, with 12 bases between the two ends. Germline CDR1 and CDR2: SGHTA and FQGNSA. The CDR3 extends over 13 amino acids. This CDR3 is CASSLQEGGPLHF. CDR3 DNA: TGTGCCAGCAGCTTACAGGAAGGGGGGCCCCTCCACTTT. The full variable domain, with the rest looked up from reference TRBV7-2 and TRBJ1-6, is GAGVSQSPSNKVTEKGKDVELRCDPISGHTALYWYRQSLGQGLEFLIYFQGNSAPDKSGLPSDRFSAERTGGSVSTLTIQRTQQEDSAVYLCASSLQEGGPLHFGNGTRLTVT.

This clone came up once. CDR3 bases: TGCGCCAGCAGCTTGTCGGACAGAGCCTTCTATGGCTACACCTTC. Protein product: CASSLSDRAFYGYTF. The gene calls are TRBV5-1 and TRBJ1-2; possible D gene TRBD1, 6 bases. The V end was cut by 1 base, the J end by 4 bases, with 14 bases between. CDR3 length equals 15 residues. The germline V gene has CDR1 SGHRS and CDR2 YFSETQ.

The chain employs TRBV7-2 and TRBJ1-4; 9 bases fit TRBD1. The CDR3 length is 16 residues. The junction had 12 bases not matched to a gene; V was cut back by 5 bases and J by 8 bases. Germline V lookup: CDR1 SGHTA, CDR2 FQGNSA. The CDR3 DNA reads TGTGCCAGCAGCCCGTCCAGCGGGACAGGGCAGGAAAAACTGTTTTTT. The encoded protein is CASSPSSGTGQEKLFF.

The rearrangement joins TRBV5-1 to TRBJ2-1; no clear D gene. Germline V gene data show CDR1 as SGHRS and CDR2 as YFSETQ. V dropped 4 bases and J dropped 1 base, with 12 bases sitting between them. This CDR3 has 15 residues. The CDR3 loop reads CASSPFDASYNEQFF. The CDR3 nucleotides read TGCGCCAGCAGCCCTTTCGACGCTTCCTACAATGAGCAGTTCTTC. The variable domain in full, completed from reference TRBV5-1 and TRBJ2-1, reads KAGVTQTPRYLIKTRGQQVTLSCSPISGHRSVSWYQQTPGQGLQFLFEYFSETQRNKGNFPGRFSGRQFSNSRSEMNVSTLELGDSALYLCASSPFDASYNEQFFGPGTRLTVL.

The genes are TRBV6-2 or TRBV6-3 and TRBJ1-5; TRBD1 is a possible D gene (5 bases). The germline CDR1 and CDR2 sequences are MNHEY and SVGEGT. The CDR3 extends over 14 amino acids. V shed 4 bases and J shed 3 bases, with 10 bases lying between them. The CDR3 DNA sequence: TGTGCCAGCAGTTGGGGGGGGGACAATCAGCCCCAGCATTTT. Its protein product is CASSWGGDNQPQHF.

The rearrangement links TRBV15 to TRBJ1-5; D perhaps matches TRBD1 (5 bases). Trimming pared 5 bases from V and 6 bases from J, leaving 14 bases between. CDR3 size: 14 residues. Germline CDR1 reads LNHNV; CDR2 reads YYDKDF (reference sequence). The CDR3, as DNA: TGTGCCACCAGCCCCCAGGGAAATGGTCAGCCCCAGCATTTT. This translates into CATSPQGNGQPQHF.

This clone is a singleton in its sample. This chain links TRBV10-1 with TRBJ2-7; TRBD1 might be the D (5 bases). The CDR3 extends over 15 amino acids. Trimming removed 8 bases at V and 2 bases at J, with 19 bases between. CDR1 and CDR2 from the germline V gene are WNHNN and SYGVQD (reference sequence). The CDR3 reads CASDLGKGSAYEQYF. In DNA, the CDR3 is TGCGCCAGCGACTTAGGGAAGGGGTCGGCCTACGAGCAGTACTTC.

This clone was recorded only once. The V and J genes are TRBV3-1 (or the pseudogene TRBV3-2) and TRBJ1-1; 8 bases fit TRBD1. The germline V gene encodes CDR1 LGHDT and CDR2 YNNKEL (reference sequence). The J segment lost 1 base and the V segment lost 4 bases, leaving 8 bases of the junction unmatched. This CDR3 is built from 16 residues. The CDR3 loop is CASSLQGVGGNTEAFF. The CDR3 DNA follows: TGTGCCAGCAGCCTACAGGGGGTTGGGGGGAACACTGAAGCTTTCTTT.

The chain uses TRBV12-3 or TRBV12-4 and TRBJ2-5; 7 bases are a match to TRBD1. The CDR3 sequence is 12 residues long. The J segment lost 5 bases and the V segment lost 5 bases, leaving 2 bases of the junction unmatched. DNA of the CDR3: TGTGCCAGCAGTCTGGACAGGGAGACCCAGTACTTC. Residues: CASSLDRETQYF.

A single count supports this clone. The V gene is TRBV5-4, the J gene TRBJ1-1; tentatively, D is TRBD1 (5 bases). V dropped 1 base and J dropped 4 bases, with 8 bases sitting between them. The CDR3 length is 13 residues. The germline V gene encodes CDR1 SGHNT and CDR2 YYREEE (reference sequence). The CDR3: CASSLYGGTEAFF. The CDR3 nucleotides read TGTGCCAGCAGCTTGTATGGGGGCACTGAAGCTTTCTTT.

J is TRBJ1-6 and V is TRBV19; maybe TRBD1 (5 bases). The CDR3 has 19 amino acids. Germline CDR1 is LNHDA and CDR2 is SQIVND (reference sequence). Trimming removed 6 bases from V and 0 bases from J, with 21 bases in between. The DNA of the CDR3 is TGTGCCAGTAGCTCGGGACTTTTTAAAAGAGACTCCTATAATTCACCCCTCCACTTT. Its translation: CASSSGLFKRDSYNSPLHF.

The rearrangement uses TRBV3-1 (or the pseudogene TRBV3-2) and TRBJ2-4; D is possibly TRBD2 (6 bases). The V end was cut by 4 bases, the J end by 1 base, with 14 bases between. Germline lookup yields CDR1 LGHDT and CDR2 YNNKEL (reference sequence). CDR3 length equals 16 residues. The CDR3 reads CASSPGLHWAKNIQYF. DNA of the CDR3: TGTGCCAGCAGCCCGGGACTTCACTGGGCCAAAAACATTCAGTACTTC.

The chain uses TRBV5-5 and TRBJ2-1, with D tentatively TRBD2 (5 bases). Germline V CDR1 and CDR2: SGHKS, YYEKEE (reference sequence). CDR3 size: 13 residues. Trimming cost V 1 base and J 5 bases, with 7 bases left between them. The chain's CDR3 is CASSLTSHNEQFF. The CDR3 nucleotides read TGTGCCAGCAGCTTGACTAGTCACAATGAGCAGTTCTTC.

The rearrangement links TRBV5-5 to TRBJ1-2; 7 bases map to TRBD1. This CDR3 is 15 amino acids long. J gave up 7 bases and V 4 bases, and 13 bases lay outside the gene matches. From germline, CDR1 is SGHKS and CDR2 YYEKEE (reference sequence). The CDR3: CASSVGSTGEAGYTF. CDR3 sequence (DNA): TGTGCCAGCAGCGTGGGATCAACAGGGGAGGCTGGCTACACCTTC.

The table lists this clone with a count of one. This sequence joins TRBV6-2 or TRBV6-3 and TRBJ1-5; D not certain. This CDR3 is 15 amino acids long. Trimming pared 4 bases from V and 0 bases from J, leaving 10 bases between. Germline-derived CDR1 and CDR2 are MNHEY and SVGEGT. CDR3 sequence reads: CASSFSGRSNQPQHF. As DNA, the CDR3 is TGTGCCAGCAGTTTTAGCGGCCGTAGCAATCAGCCCCAGCATTTT.